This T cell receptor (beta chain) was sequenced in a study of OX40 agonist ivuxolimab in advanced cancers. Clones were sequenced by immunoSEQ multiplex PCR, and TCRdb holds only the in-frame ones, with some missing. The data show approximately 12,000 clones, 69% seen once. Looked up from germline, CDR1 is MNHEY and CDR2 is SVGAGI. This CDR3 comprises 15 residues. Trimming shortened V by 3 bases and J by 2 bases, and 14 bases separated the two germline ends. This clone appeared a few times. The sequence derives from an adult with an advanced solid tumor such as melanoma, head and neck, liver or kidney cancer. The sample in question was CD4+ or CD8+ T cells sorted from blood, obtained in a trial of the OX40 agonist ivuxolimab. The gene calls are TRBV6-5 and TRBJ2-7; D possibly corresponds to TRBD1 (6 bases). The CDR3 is CASSYTLDRTYEQYF. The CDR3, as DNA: TGTGCCAGCAGTTATACCCTAGACAGGACCTACGAGCAGTACTTC.